The entry below describes one TCR beta chain. The antigen remains unidentified. These data originate in a study of cytomegalovirus exposure and HLA in healthy donors. Across the study: Within the Caucasian-associated ancestry cluster were around 80% of the roughly 400 genotyped donors. Findings and caveats of the study: The classifier reportedly diagnosed cytomegalovirus status with high sensitivity and specificity. V- and J-gene trimming of TCR beta was linked (in a later analysis) to a missense DCLRE1C variant. According to an earlier analysis, most TCR beta V segments yielded productive rearrangements about 87% or about 30% of the time.

CDR1 is ENHRY and CDR2 is SYGVKD in the germline V gene. The CDR3 has 19 amino acids. V lost 2 bases and J lost 0; bases outside the gene matches: 12. The PCR had 60 Vbeta and 13 Jbeta primers. Libraries were prepared by immunoSEQ multiplex PCR; TCRdb keeps only in-frame clonotypes and omits some of them. The repertoire table contains approximately 190,000 clones. Sequencing was carried out using PBMCs. The receptor was isolated from a man in his thirties or forties in good health and CMV-seronegative. This chain uses TRBV10-3 with TRBJ2-2, with 7 bases that match TRBD1. The chain's CDR3 is CAISEPIFPGQPNTGELFF. CDR3 in DNA: TGTGCCATCAGTGAGCCCATATTTCCGGGACAGCCGAACACCGGGGAGCTGTTTTTT.